Presented here are 30 T cell receptor beta chains from one specimen sequenced in a study of shared clonotypes between healthy human individuals. Libraries were prepared by immunoSEQ multiplex PCR; TCRdb keeps only in-frame clonotypes and omits some of them. The table includes some 2,400,000 clones, 90% to 97% detected once. Sequenced sample: naive CD4+ T cells sorted from blood. Subset defined: CD45RA+ positively selected. Receptors originate from a man between 18 and 29 years old in good health.

The chain links TRBV18 to TRBJ2-7; D is uncertain. The CDR3 has 13 amino acids. Germline loops: CDR1 KGHSH, CDR2 LQKENI. Trimming stripped 4 bases from V and 2 bases from J, with 9 bases between. Written as DNA, the CDR3 is TGTGCCAGCTCACGCTCGTCGGCCTACGAGCAGTACTTC. Translating it yields CASSRSSAYEQYF.

Turning to this clone: This sample includes further DNA sequences coding for the same CDR3. This chain joins TRBV6-5 and TRBJ1-2; D gene uncertain. From germline, CDR1 is MNHEY and CDR2 SVGAGI. V lost 5 bases and J 8 bases, leaving 15 bases between the germline ends. This CDR3 is built from 13 residues. The CDR3 DNA follows: TGTGCCAGCAGTCCCACGGGAGGGTTCGGCTACACCTTC. Translation gives CASSPTGGFGYTF.

A single count supports this clone. The genes are TRBV4-1 and TRBJ2-1; 9 bases match TRBD2. CDR3 length equals 17 residues. Germline assignment: CDR1 MGHRA and CDR2 YSYEKL. J was trimmed by 4 bases and V by 0 bases; bases with no gene match: 7. CDR3 coding DNA: TGCGCCAGCAGCCAAGATGGATTACTAGCGGGTTACAATGAGCAGTTCTTC. This translates into CASSQDGLLAGYNEQFF.

V and J are TRBV7-9 and TRBJ2-5, with 8 bases lining up with TRBD1. V shed 4 bases and J 2 bases; nucleotides not matched to a gene: 12. Germline lookup yields CDR1 SEHNR and CDR2 FQNEAQ (reference sequence). CDR3 length equals 17 residues. CDR3 in amino acids: CASSSFDRGPIQETQYF. In nucleotides, the CDR3 is TGTGCCAGCAGCTCGTTCGACAGGGGACCTATACAAGAGACCCAGTACTTC.

For this clone: Other nucleotide sequences from this sample produce the same CDR3. The chain carries TRBV2 and TRBJ1-4, with D perhaps matching TRBD1 (6 bases). Germline V gene data show CDR1 as SNHLY and CDR2 as FYNNEI. V was cut by 4 bases and J by 8 bases, with 14 bases left in between. CDR3 length: 14 amino acids. CDR3 coding DNA: TGTGCCAGCAGTGTATCAGGGGTAGGCGAAAAACTGTTTTTT. Its translation: CASSVSGVGEKLFF.

Worth noting for this clone: A clone one base away is much larger, so this may be a read error. Distinct nucleotide sequences in the sample also encode this CDR3. V and J are TRBV7-3 and TRBJ1-1; no firm D call. V was clipped by 2 bases and J by 1 base, with 5 bases between them. The CDR3 length is 13 residues. Germline CDR1 reads SGHTA; CDR2 reads FQGTGA. The CDR3 sequence: CASSLEGNTEAFF. The CDR3 nucleotides read TGTGCCAGCAGCTTAGAAGGGAACACTGAAGCTTTCTTT.

The V and J genes are TRBV5-1 and TRBJ2-5; D is unresolved. This CDR3 comprises 13 residues. V was clipped by 3 bases and J by 2 bases, with 8 bases between them. Per the germline V gene, CDR1 is SGHRS and CDR2 is YFSETQ. The CDR3 is CASSSAGQETQYF. The CDR3 DNA reads as TGCGCCAGCAGCTCCGCCGGTCAAGAGACCCAGTACTTC.

The chain employs TRBV19 and TRBJ2-7; TRBD1 agrees at 7 bases. V shed 8 bases and J 4 bases; nucleotides not matched to a gene: 5. CDR3 length: 12 residues. Germline lookup yields CDR1 LNHDA and CDR2 SQIVND (reference sequence). The CDR3 loop is CASGDREYEQYF. In nucleotides, the CDR3 is TGTGCCAGTGGGGACAGAGAATACGAGCAGTACTTC.

This clone was counted once. The V gene is TRBV11-2, the J gene TRBJ2-7, with 7 bases aligning to TRBD1. V dropped 5 bases and J dropped 6; count of bases not matched to a gene: 4. CDR3 length: 12 amino acids. Germline V gene data show CDR1 as SGHAT and CDR2 as FQNNGV. The CDR3 sequence: CASSHGQAEQYF. The CDR3 DNA sequence: TGTGCCAGCAGCCACGGACAGGCCGAGCAGTACTTC. The variable domain in full, with the rest retrieved from reference TRBV11-2 and TRBJ2-7, is EAGVAQSPRYKIIEKRQSVAFWCNPISGHATLYWYQQILGQGPKLLIQFQNNGVVDDSQLPKDRFSAERLKGVDSTLKIQPAKLEDSAVYLCASSHGQAEQYFGPGTRLTVT.

The V and J genes are TRBV19 and TRBJ1-2; TRBD1 agrees at 7 bases. This CDR3 region has 15 residues. Germline trimming cut 7 bases from V and 7 bases from J; bases unmatched to any gene: 15. The germline gives CDR1 LNHDA, CDR2 SQIVND (reference sequence). CDR3 coding DNA: TGTGCCAGTATTCCCCACAGGGGAAAGTCGATTGGCTACACCTTC. It encodes CASIPHRGKSIGYTF.

Worth noting for this clone: The same CDR3 arises from other DNA sequences in this sample as well. This chain links TRBV5-1 with TRBJ1-6; a weak D match, TRBD1 (6 bases). Trimming cost V 0 bases and J 4 bases, with 8 bases left between them. The CDR3 extends over 15 amino acids. The V gene's germline CDR1 is SGHRS and CDR2 YFSETQ. CDR3: CASSLGQGYNSPLHF. CDR3 nucleotide sequence: TGCGCCAGCAGCTTGGGGCAGGGGTATAATTCACCCCTCCACTTT. Variable domain in full (rest from reference TRBV5-1 and TRBJ1-6): KAGVTQTPRYLIKTRGQQVTLSCSPISGHRSVSWYQQTPGQGLQFLFEYFSETQRNKGNFPGRFSGRQFSNSRSEMNVSTLELGDSALYLCASSLGQGYNSPLHFGNGTRLTVT.

The chain has TRBV7-8 and TRBJ1-2; D may be TRBD1 (6 bases). Germline-derived CDR1 and CDR2 are SGHVS and FQNEAQ. The CDR3 spans 14 residues. V was clipped by 6 bases and J by 4 bases, with 15 bases between them. The CDR3 region has the DNA TGTGCCAGCAGTCTGTCAGGGGAGATCTATGGCTACACCTTC. Translation: CASSLSGEIYGYTF.

The genes are TRBV6-5 and TRBJ2-2; D might be TRBD1 (6 bases). The CDR3 consists of 15 residues. Germline-derived CDR1 and CDR2 are MNHEY and SVGAGI. V was shortened by 7 bases and J by 0 bases, with 12 bases between the two germline ends. CDR3 DNA: TGTGCCAGCAACCGACAGGCCGCGAACACCGGGGAGCTGTTTTTT. It yields the protein CASNRQAANTGELFF.

The chain employs TRBV11-2 and TRBJ2-7; possible D gene TRBD1, 5 bases. This CDR3 spans 13 amino acids. Between the trimmed V and J ends, which lost 5 bases and 4 bases, there was a span of 12 bases. Germline V gene sequence: CDR1 SGHAT, CDR2 FQNNGV. The CDR3 bases are TGTGCCAGCAGCCAGACAGATCTATACGAGCAGTACTTC. Its translation is CASSQTDLYEQYF.

The chain has TRBV11-2 and TRBJ1-1; D is perhaps TRBD1 (5 bases). Deletions cut 5 bases from V and 0 bases from J, with 13 bases between. Germline V gene lookup returns CDR1 SGHAT and CDR2 FQNNGV. The CDR3 runs to 15 residues. The CDR3 coding sequence is TGTGCCAGCAGCCCAAGACAGTTCATGAACACTGAAGCTTTCTTT. Encoded protein: CASSPRQFMNTEAFF.

The rearrangement joins TRBV5-1 to TRBJ1-4; 11 nucleotides line up with TRBD1. Germline CDR1 and CDR2: SGHRS and YFSETQ. V shed 4 bases, J shed 7 bases, and the junction held 15 bases outside the gene matches. CDR3 length: 18 residues. This CDR3 reads CASSPGTGGTRRGEKLFF. CDR3 nucleotides: TGCGCCAGCAGCCCTGGGACAGGGGGAACTAGGCGGGGTGAAAAACTGTTTTTT.

V and J are TRBV2 and TRBJ2-5; D uncertain. CDR3 length: 14 residues. The V gene's germline CDR1 is SNHLY and CDR2 FYNNEI. Between the trimmed V and J ends, which lost 6 bases and 2 bases, there was a span of 13 bases. The CDR3 bases are TGTGCCAGCAGCTTTCTGACGGCACAAGAGACCCAGTACTTC. It codes for CASSFLTAQETQYF.

The chain uses TRBV25-1 and TRBJ2-7; D ambiguous. The CDR3 has 14 amino acids. Trimming took off 5 bases at V and 7 bases at J, with 18 bases between the two ends. Germline values: CDR1 MGHDK, CDR2 SYGVNS. CDR3 in amino acids: CASSSRANPREQYF. The CDR3 DNA is TGTGCCAGCAGTTCTAGGGCAAATCCTAGGGAGCAGTACTTC.

The chain joins TRBV6-5 to TRBJ2-4; D unclear. Deletions cut 5 bases from V and 0 bases from J, with 11 bases between. This CDR3 contains 15 residues. Looked up from germline, CDR1 is MNHEY and CDR2 is SVGAGI. This chain's CDR3 is CASSTPALAKNIQYF. Written as DNA, the CDR3 is TGTGCCAGCAGTACTCCGGCTCTAGCCAAAAACATTCAGTACTTC.

The gene calls are TRBV30 and TRBJ1-1; the match to TRBD1 covers 7 bases. Germline CDR1 and CDR2: GTSNPN and SVGIG (reference sequence). This CDR3 spans 13 amino acids. V shed 0 bases and J 6 bases; nucleotides not matched to a gene: 4. The CDR3 spells CAWSVQGYAEAFF. The CDR3 DNA sequence: TGTGCCTGGAGTGTACAGGGGTACGCTGAAGCTTTCTTT.

V is TRBV2 and J is TRBJ2-2; a possible D gene is TRBD2 (5 bases). The length of the CDR3 is 21 residues. Trimming left V 0 bases short and J 6 bases short, with 29 bases between. Germline V CDR1 and CDR2: SNHLY, FYNNEI. The CDR3 DNA sequence: TGTGCCAGCAGTGAAGCACGCAAAGGGAGCGGTTTTGGATCTTTGGCCGGGGAGCTGTTTTTT. Its protein product is CASSEARKGSGFGSLAGELFF.

The chain uses TRBV6-5 and TRBJ1-2; 9 nucleotides agree with TRBD1. This CDR3 contains 14 residues. The germline gives CDR1 MNHEY, CDR2 SVGAGI. With 3 bases clipped from V and 8 bases from J, the junction kept 7 bases outside the gene matches. The CDR3 here is CASSYSQGANGYTF. CDR3 bases: TGTGCCAGCAGTTATTCACAGGGGGCGAACGGCTACACCTTC.

The genes are TRBV7-2 and TRBJ2-2; perhaps TRBD2 as D (6 bases). V lost 3 bases and J lost 10, with 15 bases in between. Germline lookup yields CDR1 SGHTA and CDR2 FQGNSA. The length of the CDR3 is 14 residues. CDR3 sequence (DNA): TGTGCCAGCAGCTTCAGACTAGTTTCCGCGGAGCTGTTTTTT. Translated, it gives CASSFRLVSAELFF.

The chain combines TRBV28 with TRBJ1-5; D remains ambiguous. Germline assignment: CDR1 MDHEN and CDR2 SYDVKM. The V end was cut by 3 bases, the J end by 4 bases, with 13 bases between. The CDR3 is 15 amino acids. CDR3 region: CASSLLWQENQPQHF. The CDR3 DNA reads as TGTGCCAGCAGTTTGTTGTGGCAGGAGAATCAGCCCCAGCATTTT.

The chain uses TRBV15 and TRBJ2-7; D is undetermined. V was clipped by 3 bases and J by 4 bases, with 7 bases between them. The CDR3 extends over 12 amino acids. Germline values: CDR1 LNHNV, CDR2 YYDKDF (reference sequence). The CDR3: CATSRRYYEQYF. The CDR3 nucleotides read TGTGCCACCAGCAGGAGGTATTACGAGCAGTACTTC. Together with reference TRBV15 and TRBJ2-7, the CDR3 gives the full variable domain: DAMVIQNPRYQVTQFGKPVTLSCSQTLNHNVMYWYQQKSSQAPKLLFHYYDKDFNNEADTPDNFQSRRPNTSFCFLDIRSPGLGDTAMYLCATSRRYYEQYFGPGTRLTVT.

As concerns this clone: The same CDR3 is also encoded by other DNA sequences in this sample. The chain's CDR3 is CASSKGQDNEKLFF. The CDR3 region has the DNA TGCGCCAGCAGTAAGGGACAGGATAATGAAAAACTGTTTTTT. The rearrangement joins TRBV5-1 to TRBJ1-4; TRBD1 aligns across 8 bases. With 5 bases clipped from V and 4 bases from J, the junction kept 4 bases outside the gene matches. CDR3 length: 14 residues. Germline-derived CDR1 and CDR2 are SGHRS and YFSETQ.

The gene calls are TRBV11-3 and TRBJ2-2, with D perhaps given as TRBD1 or TRBD2 (6 bases each). Germline V gives CDR1 SGHNT, CDR2 YENEEA. CDR3 length: 15 residues. The ends were cut back, 4 bases at V and 4 bases at J, with 13 bases in the middle. This chain's CDR3 is CASSSGGGPTGELFF. In nucleotides, the CDR3 is TGTGCCAGCAGCTCTGGAGGGGGGCCCACCGGGGAGCTGTTTTTT.

The chain joins TRBV30 to TRBJ2-1; D is unresolved. CDR1 is GTSNPN, CDR2 SVGIG, per germline (reference sequence). The CDR3 is 12 amino acids. Trimming took off 5 bases at V and 5 bases at J, with 10 bases between the two ends. CDR3 sequence: CAWAPRDNEQFF. The CDR3 nucleotides read TGTGCCTGGGCCCCCCGGGACAATGAGCAGTTCTTC.

The chain joins TRBV7-9 to TRBJ1-1; possible D gene TRBD1, 6 bases. The germline V gene encodes CDR1 SEHNR and CDR2 FQNEAQ (reference sequence). The CDR3 is 13 amino acids. V was shortened by 7 bases and J by 6 bases, with 15 bases between the two germline ends. CDR3 residues: CASNRRGDAEAFF. CDR3 DNA: TGTGCCAGCAACCGAAGGGGGGACGCTGAAGCTTTCTTT.

This rearrangement joins TRBV30 to TRBJ1-4, with D possibly TRBD1 on 5 matching bases. Germline CDR1 GTSNPN, CDR2 SVGIG (reference sequence). The CDR3 spans 13 residues. V was pared by 1 base and J by 8 bases, with 11 bases between. Written as DNA, the CDR3 is TGTGCCTGGAGTGGGACACCCCTAGAAAAACTGTTTTTT. It translates to CAWSGTPLEKLFF.